This TCR beta chain was sequenced during a study of blood T cell repertoires in COVID-19. Study-level information: COVID-19 samples collected from the United States, Italy and Spain covered acute and convalescent phases. Sources were T cells, B-cell-depleted T cells, or PBMCs; the material itself was cDNA or gDNA.

The CDR3 sequence is 17 residues long. Germline trimming cut 0 bases from V and 5 bases from J; bases unmatched to any gene: 12. Germline V lookup: CDR1 GTSNPN, CDR2 SVGIG (reference sequence). How the authors handled the data: Amplification from reference gene primers served as the basis for estimated nucleated cell counts. Here immunoSEQ multiplex PCR was the method, and the copy in TCRdb shows in-frame clones only, minus some. D and trimming were read from the DNA, whereas the V and J calls and clone size are those reported in that table. The sample lists roughly 150,000 clones, 70% to 90% occurring once.

Sequenced: peripheral blood. The rearrangement links TRBV30 to TRBJ2-5; 10 bases align to TRBD2. The sequence came from a human donor in a cohort sampled during active COVID-19. CDR3 DNA sequence: TGTGCCTGGAGTGTAGGTGGTAGCGGGAGGTCGAGGGAGACCCAGTACTTC. It translates to CAWSVGGSGRSRETQYF.